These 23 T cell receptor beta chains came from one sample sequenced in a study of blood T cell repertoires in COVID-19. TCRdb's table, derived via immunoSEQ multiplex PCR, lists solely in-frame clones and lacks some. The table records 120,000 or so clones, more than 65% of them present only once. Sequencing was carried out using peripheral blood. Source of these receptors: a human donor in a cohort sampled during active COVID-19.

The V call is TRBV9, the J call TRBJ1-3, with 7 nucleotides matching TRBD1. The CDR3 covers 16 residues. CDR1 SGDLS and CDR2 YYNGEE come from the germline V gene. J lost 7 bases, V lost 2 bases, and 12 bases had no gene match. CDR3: CASSVTWGQRGNTIYF. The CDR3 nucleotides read TGTGCCAGCAGCGTGACTTGGGGACAGAGGGGGAACACCATATATTTT.

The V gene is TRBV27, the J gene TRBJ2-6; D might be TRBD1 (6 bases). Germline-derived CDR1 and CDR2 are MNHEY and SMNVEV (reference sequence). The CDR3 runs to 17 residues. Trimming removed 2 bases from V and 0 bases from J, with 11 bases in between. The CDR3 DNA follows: TGTGCCAGCAGTTTACAGGGGTTAAACTCTGGGGCCAACGTCCTGACTTTC. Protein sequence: CASSLQGLNSGANVLTF.

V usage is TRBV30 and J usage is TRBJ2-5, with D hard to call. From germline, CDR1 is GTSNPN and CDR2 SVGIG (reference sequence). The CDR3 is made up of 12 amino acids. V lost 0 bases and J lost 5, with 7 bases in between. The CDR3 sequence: CAWSVGRETQYF. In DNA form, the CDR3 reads TGTGCCTGGAGTGTGGGCAGGGAGACCCAGTACTTC.

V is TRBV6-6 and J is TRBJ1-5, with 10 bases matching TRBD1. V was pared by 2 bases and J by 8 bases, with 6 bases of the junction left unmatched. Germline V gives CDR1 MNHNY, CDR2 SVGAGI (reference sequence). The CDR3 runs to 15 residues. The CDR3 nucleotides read TGTGCCAGCAGTTACGCTCCGGGACAGGGGAAGCCCCAGCATTTT. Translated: CASSYAPGQGKPQHF.

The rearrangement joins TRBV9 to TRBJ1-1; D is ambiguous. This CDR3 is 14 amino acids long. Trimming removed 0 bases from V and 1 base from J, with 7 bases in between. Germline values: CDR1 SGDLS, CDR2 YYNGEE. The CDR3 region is CASSVATENTEAFF. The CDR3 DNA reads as TGTGCCAGCAGCGTAGCTACCGAGAACACTGAAGCTTTCTTT.

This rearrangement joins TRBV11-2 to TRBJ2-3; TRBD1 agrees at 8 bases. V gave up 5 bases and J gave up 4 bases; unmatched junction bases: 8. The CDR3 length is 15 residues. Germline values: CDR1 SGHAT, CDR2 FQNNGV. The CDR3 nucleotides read TGTGCCAGCAGCCCCCGGACAGGGCCTGCAGATACGCAGTATTTT. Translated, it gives CASSPRTGPADTQYF.

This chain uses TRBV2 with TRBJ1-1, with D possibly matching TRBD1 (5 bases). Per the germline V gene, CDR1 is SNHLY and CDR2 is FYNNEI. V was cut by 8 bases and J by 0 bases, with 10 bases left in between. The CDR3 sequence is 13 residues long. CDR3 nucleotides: TGTGCCAGCCTACAGGACATGAACACTGAAGCTTTCTTT. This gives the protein CASLQDMNTEAFF.

The CDR3 DNA reads TGCGCCAGCAGCCGAGGGACAGTCACTAATGAAAAACTGTTTTTT. Amino acids: CASSRGTVTNEKLFF. The chain joins TRBV4-3 to TRBJ1-4, with TRBD1 matching over 7 bases. The germline V gene encodes CDR1 LGHNA and CDR2 YSLEER. The CDR3 spans 15 residues. Losses at the gene ends were 4 bases for V and 2 bases for J; bases not matched to a gene: 4.

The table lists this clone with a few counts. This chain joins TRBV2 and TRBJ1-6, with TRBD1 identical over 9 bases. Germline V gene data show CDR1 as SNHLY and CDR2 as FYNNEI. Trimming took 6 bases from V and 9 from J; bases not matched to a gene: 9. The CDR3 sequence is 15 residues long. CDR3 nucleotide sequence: TGTGCCAGCAGCCGGGACAGGGTTATCGGTTCACCCCTCCACTTT. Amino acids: CASSRDRVIGSPLHF.

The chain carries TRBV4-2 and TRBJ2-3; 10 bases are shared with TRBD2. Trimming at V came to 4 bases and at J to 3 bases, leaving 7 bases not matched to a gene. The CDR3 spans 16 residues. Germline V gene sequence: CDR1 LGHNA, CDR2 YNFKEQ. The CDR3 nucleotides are TGTGCCAGCAGCCCAGGGATAGCGGGGGGAACAGATACGCAGTATTTT. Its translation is CASSPGIAGGTDTQYF.

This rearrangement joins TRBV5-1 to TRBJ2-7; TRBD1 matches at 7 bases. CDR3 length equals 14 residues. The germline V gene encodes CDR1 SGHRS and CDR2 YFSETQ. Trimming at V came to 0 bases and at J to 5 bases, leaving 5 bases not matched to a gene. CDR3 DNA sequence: TGCGCCAGCAGCTTGGTACAGGGGAACCACGAGCAGTACTTC. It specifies CASSLVQGNHEQYF.

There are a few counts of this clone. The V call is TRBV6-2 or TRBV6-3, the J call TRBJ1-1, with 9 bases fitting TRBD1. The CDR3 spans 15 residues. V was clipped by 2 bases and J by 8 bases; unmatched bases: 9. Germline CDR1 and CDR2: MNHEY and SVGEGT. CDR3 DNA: TGTGCCAGCAGTTACGGGACAGGGTATGGGGGAGAAGCTTTCTTT. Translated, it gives CASSYGTGYGGEAFF.

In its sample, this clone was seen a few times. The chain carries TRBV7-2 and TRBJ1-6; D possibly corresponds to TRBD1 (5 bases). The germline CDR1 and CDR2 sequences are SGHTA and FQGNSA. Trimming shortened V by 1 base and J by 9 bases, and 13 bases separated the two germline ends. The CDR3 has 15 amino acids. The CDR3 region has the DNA TGTGCCAGCAGCTTAGGAGTTTTGGGGGGTTCACCCCTCCACTTT. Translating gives CASSLGVLGGSPLHF.

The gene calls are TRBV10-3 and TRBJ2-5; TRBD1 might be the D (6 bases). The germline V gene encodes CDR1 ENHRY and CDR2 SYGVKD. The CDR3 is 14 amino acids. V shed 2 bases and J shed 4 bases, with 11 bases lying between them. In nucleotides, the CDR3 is TGTGCCATCAGTGAGGTATTGGACAGAGAGACCCAGTACTTC. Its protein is CAISEVLDRETQYF.

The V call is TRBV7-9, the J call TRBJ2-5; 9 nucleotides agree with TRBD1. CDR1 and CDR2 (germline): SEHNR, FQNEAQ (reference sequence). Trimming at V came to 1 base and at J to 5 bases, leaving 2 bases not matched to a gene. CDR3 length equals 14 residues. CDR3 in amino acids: CASSLGGTGETQYF. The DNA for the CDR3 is TGTGCCAGCAGCTTAGGGGGGACAGGGGAGACCCAGTACTTC.

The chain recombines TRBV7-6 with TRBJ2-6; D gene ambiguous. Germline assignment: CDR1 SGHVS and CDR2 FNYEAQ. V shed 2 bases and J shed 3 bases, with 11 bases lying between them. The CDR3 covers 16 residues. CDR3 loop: CASSLSGVGGANVLTF. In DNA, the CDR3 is TGTGCCAGCAGCTTATCAGGTGTAGGTGGGGCCAACGTCCTGACTTTC. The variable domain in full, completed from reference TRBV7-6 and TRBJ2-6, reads GAGVSQSPRYKVTKRGQDVALRCDPISGHVSLYWYRQALGQGPEFLTYFNYEAQQDKSGLPNDRFSAERPEGSISTLTIQRTEQRDSAMYRCASSLSGVGGANVLTFGAGSRLTVL.

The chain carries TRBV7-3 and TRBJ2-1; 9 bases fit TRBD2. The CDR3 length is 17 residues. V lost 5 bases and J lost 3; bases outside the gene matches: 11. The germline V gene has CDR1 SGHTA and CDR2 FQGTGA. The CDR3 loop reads CASSPRPWRGGYNEQFF. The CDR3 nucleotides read TGTGCCAGCAGCCCCCGACCTTGGCGGGGGGGCTACAATGAGCAGTTCTTC. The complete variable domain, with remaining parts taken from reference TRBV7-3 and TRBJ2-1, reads GAGVSQTPSNKVTEKGKYVELRCDPISGHTALYWYRQSLGQGPEFLIYFQGTGAADDSGLPNDRFFAVRPEGSVSTLKIQRTERGDSAVYLCASSPRPWRGGYNEQFFGPGTRLTVL.

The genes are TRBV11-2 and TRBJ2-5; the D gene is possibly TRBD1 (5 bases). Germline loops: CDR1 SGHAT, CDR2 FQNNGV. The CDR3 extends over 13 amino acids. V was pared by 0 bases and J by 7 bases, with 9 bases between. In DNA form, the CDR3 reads TGTGCCAGCAGCTTAGATCCTCAGGGGACCCAGTACTTC. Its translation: CASSLDPQGTQYF.

The CDR3 protein is CASSLAPGVNEQFF. CDR3 nucleotide sequence: TGTGCCAGCAGTTTAGCCCCGGGAGTTAATGAGCAGTTCTTC. The chain has TRBV27 and TRBJ2-1, with a weak D call TRBD2 (6 bases). In germline, CDR1 is MNHEY, CDR2 SMNVEV (reference sequence). V was cut by 2 bases and J by 7 bases, with 12 bases left in between. The CDR3 has 14 amino acids.

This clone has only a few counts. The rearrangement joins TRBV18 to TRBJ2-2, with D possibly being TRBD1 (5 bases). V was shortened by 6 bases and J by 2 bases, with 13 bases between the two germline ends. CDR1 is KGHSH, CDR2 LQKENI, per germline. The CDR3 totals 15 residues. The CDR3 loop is CASSPRDRNTGELFF. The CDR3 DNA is TGTGCCAGCTCGCCCAGGGATCGAAACACCGGGGAGCTGTTTTTT.

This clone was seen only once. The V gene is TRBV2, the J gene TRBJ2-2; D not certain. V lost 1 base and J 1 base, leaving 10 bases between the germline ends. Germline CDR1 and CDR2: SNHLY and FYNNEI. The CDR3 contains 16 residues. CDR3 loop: CASSEGVTLNTGELFF. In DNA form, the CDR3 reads TGTGCCAGCAGTGAAGGGGTGACTCTGAACACCGGGGAGCTGTTTTTT. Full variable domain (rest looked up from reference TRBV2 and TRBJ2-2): EPEVTQTPSHQVTQMGQEVILRCVPISNHLYFYWYRQILGQKVEFLVSFYNNEISEKSEIFDDQFSVERPDGSNFTLKIRSTKLEDSAMYFCASSEGVTLNTGELFFGEGSRLTVL.

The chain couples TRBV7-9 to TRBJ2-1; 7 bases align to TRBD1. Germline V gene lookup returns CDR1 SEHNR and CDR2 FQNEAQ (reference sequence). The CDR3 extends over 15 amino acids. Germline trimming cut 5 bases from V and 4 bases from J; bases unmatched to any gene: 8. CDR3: CASSRPGQLYNEQFF. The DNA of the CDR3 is TGTGCCAGCAGCCGACCGGGACAGTTATACAATGAGCAGTTCTTC.

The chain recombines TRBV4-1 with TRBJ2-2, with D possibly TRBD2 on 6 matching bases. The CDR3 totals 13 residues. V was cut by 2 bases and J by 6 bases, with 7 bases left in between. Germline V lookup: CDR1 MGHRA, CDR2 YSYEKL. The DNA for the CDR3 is TGCGCCAGCAGCCAATGGGAGGCCGGGGAGCTGTTTTTT. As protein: CASSQWEAGELFF.